The T cell receptor beta chain described here comes from a study of cytomegalovirus exposure and HLA in healthy donors (dated by TCRdb to about 2017). Study-level background: According to a later analysis, the 120 or so validation repertoires were produced on the same platform as the 700 or so repertoires of the first cohort. The study aimed to test whether cataloging public T cell receptors could reveal signatures of past pathogen exposure. A separate validation cohort of roughly 130 different subjects was used in addition to the roughly 620-subject first cohort. The study combined high-throughput TCR immunosequencing, statistical association of individual TCRs with disease status, and machine learning to predict cytomegalovirus infection status.

The donors were included in the validation cohort of over a hundred subjects, a group kept apart from the roughly 700-subject first cohort. Regarding this clone: Which antigen it targets is not known. There are no base qualities to consult, and no much larger clone falls within one base.

Library generation was performed with the immunoSEQ multiplex PCR assay. As for the original processing: A statistical classification framework was developed to diagnose cytomegalovirus status using the catalog of TCR beta chain sequences. In TCRdb, the immuneACCESS table is reduced to in-frame sequences with V and J assigned. These tables do not hold every clone; where another copy was compared, an unresolved V gene accounts for under half, and the others remain unexplained. V, J and clone size are those of that table, while D and trimming were read from the DNA. For this sample there are about 150,000 clones; around 84% appear just once. In total, the top ten clones hold 2% to 2.5% of the sample. V trim: 0 bases; J trim: 4 bases; unmatched bases: 3. The CDR3 has 15 amino acids, counting the end cysteine and phenylalanine. Kept here is only the CDR3 DNA, which spans 45 bases and is read in frame from base 1. Looking up the germline V gene yields CDR1 SGHRS and CDR2 YFSETQ.

Paper-wide results and their limitations: The classifier was reported to diagnose cytomegalovirus status with high specificity and sensitivity in both the original cohort and the validation cohort. Across donors, most TCR sequences were observed very rarely, whereas some public TCRs were present in many individuals. According to the authors, the approach could potentially be generalized to other disease states and immunological phenotypes. Of the cluster scores, about 94% were above 0 in a later analysis, which found that TCRs clustered in the first cohort also tended to co-occur in the approximately 130 validation repertoires. In vitro tests confirmed that a few of the cytomegalovirus-associated TCR beta chains recognize cytomegalovirus antigens. A total of 150 to 200 TCR beta chains were listed by the study as associated with cytomegalovirus. All 120 or so repertoires were used to score co-occurrence in the validation cohort in a later analysis, because that analysis had no HLA typing for the cohort.

Recombination connected TRBV5-1 to TRBJ2-2; TRBD1 lines up with 7 middle nucleotides. The source of this sequence is a human donor in good health. Sequenced: PBMCs. The bases are TGCGCCAGCAGCTTGGGGGCAGGGGGCACCGGGGAGCTGTTTTTT. Its protein reads: CASSLGAGGTGELFF.